Listed here is a single T cell receptor (beta chain). The antigen remains undetermined. This table comes from immunoSEQ multiplex PCR, and its TCRdb copy is limited to in-frame clones, with some not included. The sample lists about 150,000 clones, around 90% occurring once. This sample is drawn from a study of T cell responses to AZD1222 COVID-19 vaccine. Findings of the study overall: Unmutated variant regions are reportedly targeted by nearly half of spike-specific TCRs.

The CDR3 is 18 residues long. J lost 0 bases, V lost 2 bases, and 11 bases had no gene match. The germline gives CDR1 LGHNT, CDR2 FRNRAP. The receptor's source is an adult in good health. The V call is TRBV12-5, the J call TRBJ1-1, with 8 bases matching TRBD1. Source: peripheral blood, taken on day 0 of AZD1222 vaccination. CDR3 sequence (DNA): TGTGCTAGTGGTTTGATTTCCACAGGGGGGAGGATGAACACTGAAGCTTTCTTT. Protein: CASGLISTGGRMNTEAFF.